What follows are 9 T cell receptor beta chains derived from one specimen sequenced in a study of blood T cell repertoires in COVID-19. TCRdb keeps only in-frame clones here, not all; method: immunoSEQ multiplex PCR. The data contain about 180,000 clones, roughly 86% of them seen just once; the ten biggest clones take up roughly 1.5%. The sample taken for sequencing was peripheral blood. All receptors derive from a woman aged 45 to 65 with acute or convalescent COVID-19.

The CDR3, as DNA: TGTGCCAGCAGCTTGGCCGGCGGGTTCTACGAGCAGTACTTC. Its protein is CASSLAGGFYEQYF. The chain combines TRBV5-5 with TRBJ2-7; TRBD2 is a possible D gene (5 bases). V was shortened by 0 bases and J by 3 bases, with 10 bases between the two germline ends. The length of the CDR3 is 14 residues. The germline gives CDR1 SGHKS, CDR2 YYEKEE (reference sequence).

About this clone itself: As the CDR3 is not closed by the conserved phenylalanine or tryptophan, this likely results from a read error. Because the CDR3's place on the DNA is in doubt, the DNA is left out and the CDR3 is given as listed by TCRdb. The CDR3: CASSQDLGTDLLL. The V call is TRBV4-1, the J call TRBJ2-7; TRBD2, the table's D call, was not compared with the DNA. The CDR3 numbers 13 amino acids, ends counted. CDR1 is MGHRA and CDR2 is YSYEKL in the germline V gene.

The chain carries TRBV3-1 (or the pseudogene TRBV3-2) and TRBJ2-5; 8 bases are shared with TRBD2. Germline-derived CDR1 and CDR2 are LGHDT and YNNKEL (reference sequence). After removal of 9 bases from V and 5 bases from J, the junction contained 8 bases not matched to a gene. CDR3 size: 13 residues. The CDR3 spells CASRRGAWETQYF. In DNA form, the CDR3 reads TGTGCCAGTAGGCGGGGGGCGTGGGAGACCCAGTACTTC.

The chain uses TRBV5-5 and TRBJ1-5; D perhaps matches TRBD1 (6 bases). The CDR3 covers 15 residues. Germline V CDR1 and CDR2: SGHKS, YYEKEE (reference sequence). Trimming pared 4 bases from V and 5 bases from J, leaving 16 bases between. CDR3 in amino acids: CASSRTRDIDQPQHF. CDR3 DNA sequence: TGTGCCAGCAGCAGAACCCGGGACATAGATCAGCCCCAGCATTTT. The whole variable domain, filled in from reference TRBV5-5 and TRBJ1-5, reads DAGVTQSPTHLIKTRGQQVTLRCSPISGHKSVSWYQQVLGQGPQFIFQYYEKEERGRGNFPDRFSARQFPNYSSELNVNALLLGDSALYLCASSRTRDIDQPQHFGDGTRLSIL.

CDR3 in DNA: TGTGCCAGCAGCTCATGGACGGGAGGTAGCAATCAGCCCCAGCATTTT. Residues: CASSSWTGGSNQPQHF. The chain employs TRBV7-9 and TRBJ1-5; no clear D. The CDR3 length is 16 residues. Germline V gene data show CDR1 as SEHNR and CDR2 as FQNEAQ (reference sequence). Trimming pared 4 bases from V and 0 bases from J, leaving 13 bases between. The full variable domain, completed using reference TRBV7-9 and TRBJ1-5, is DTGVSQNPRHKITKRGQNVTFRCDPISEHNRLYWYRQTLGQGPEFLTYFQNEAQLEKSRLLSDRFSAERPKGSFSTLEIQRTEQGDSAMYLCASSSWTGGSNQPQHFGDGTRLSIL.

V and J are TRBV29-1 and TRBJ1-2; D is ambiguous. The CDR3 is made up of 12 amino acids. Per germline, CDR1 SQVTM and CDR2 ANQGSEA. V was pared by 3 bases and J by 0 bases, with 5 bases between. The CDR3, as DNA: TGCAGCGTTGACATAGCTAACTATGGCTACACCTTC. Protein: CSVDIANYGYTF. The entire variable domain, with the rest obtained from reference TRBV29-1 and TRBJ1-2, is as follows: SAVISQKPSRDICQRGTSLTIQCQVDSQVTMMFWYRQQPGQSLTLIATANQGSEATYESGFVIDKFPISRPNLTFSTLTVSNMSPEDSSIYLCSVDIANYGYTFGSGTRLTVV.

The chain employs TRBV7-8 and TRBJ2-2, with D unclear. The germline V gene has CDR1 SGHVS and CDR2 FQNEAQ. This CDR3 has 13 amino acids. Trimming removed 5 bases from V and 4 bases from J, with 8 bases in between. This CDR3 is CASSRAITGELFF. The DNA for the CDR3 is TGTGCCAGCAGCCGGGCAATCACCGGGGAGCTGTTTTTT.

The chain uses TRBV11-1 and TRBJ1-2; D might be TRBD1 (6 bases). This CDR3 region has 15 residues. Germline V gene lookup returns CDR1 SGHAT and CDR2 FQDESV (reference sequence). V lost 5 bases, J lost 6 bases, and 19 bases lay in between. The CDR3 coding sequence is TGTGCCAGCAGCCTCACAGGGTCATTGGTTAATGGCTACACCTTC. The encoded protein is CASSLTGSLVNGYTF.

The chain is built from TRBV2 and TRBJ1-5, with D possibly TRBD1 on 5 matching bases. The V gene lost 9 bases and the J gene lost 0 bases, with 12 bases spanning the gap. CDR3 length equals 14 residues. From germline, CDR1 is SNHLY and CDR2 FYNNEI. The CDR3 nucleotides read TGTGCCAGTACGGACAAAAATAGCAATCAGCCCCAGCATTTT. Its protein is CASTDKNSNQPQHF.